This TCR beta chain came from a study of blood T cell repertoires in COVID-19 (dated by TCRdb to about 2020). In terms of the full investigation: The collaborator samples originated in the United States, Italy and Spain and spanned the acute and convalescent phases of COVID-19. The material from the prospective study consisted of cDNA or gDNA derived from T cells, B-cell-depleted T cells, or PBMCs. The dataset comprised deeply sampled blood TCRbeta repertoires from subjects exposed to, actively infected with, or recovered from COVID-19. The repertoires were released in a freely available public database intended as a resource for research on the immune response to SARS-CoV-2. The samples were drawn from two sources: the first 160 participants of the ongoing ImmuneRACE study, and fewer than 1,500 subjects contributed by 6 global collaborators. Sample metadata almost always included a de-identified subject ID, COVID-19 status, age in years and sex. HLA class I and class II types, where available, came from metadata supplied by the sample provider rather than from assay-based typing. General findings and caveats noted by the study authors: How much clinical and demographic metadata was included differed by source and by participant, and the metadata was provided uncurated.

TCRbeta CDR3 regions were amplified from genomic DNA using the immunoSEQ Assay, a bias-controlled multiplex PCR. The original methods were these. The number of nucleated cells in each sample was estimated from the amplification of reference gene primers within the assay. Sequence reads were collapsed and filtered to measure the absolute abundance of every unique TCRbeta CDR3 rearrangement. Productive Simpson clonality was computed per sample as the square root of Simpson's diversity index over productive rearrangements. The table comes from immuneACCESS by way of TCRdb, which keeps in-frame sequences with V and J called. Part of the clones is missing from these tables; in studies checked, under half for an unresolved V gene and the rest for unknown reasons. D and trimming come from the DNA, and the V and J calls and clone size come from that table. The sample table contains roughly 200,000 clones; only one count was recorded for 88% of them. The top ten clones comprise under 4.5% of the sample.

Whole blood was collected in K2EDTA tubes by collaborating institutions according to the institutions' own protocols. Collaborator samples were shipped for TCRbeta analysis as frozen whole blood, isolated PBMCs, or DNA extracted from either sample type. Regarding this clone: There is no known antigen for this receptor. Per-nucleotide qualities are absent, and no much larger clonotype sits a single base away.

Trimming leaves V shorter by 4 bases and J shorter by 5 bases, with the junction holding 8 bases beyond the gene matches. CDR1 SGHNT and CDR2 YYREEE were looked up in the germline V gene (reference sequence). Including cysteine and phenylalanine, the CDR3 has 14 amino acids. Here the CDR3 DNA is all that survives: 42 bases in frame from base 1. The chain is made from TRBV5-4 and TRBJ2-5, with 7 bases aligning to TRBD2. This TCR derives from a woman under 40 with acute or convalescent COVID-19. Source material: peripheral blood. The sequence in DNA is TGTGCCAGCAGCCCCCACGGGGGGAAGGAGACCCAGTACTTC. It codes for CASSPHGGKETQYF.